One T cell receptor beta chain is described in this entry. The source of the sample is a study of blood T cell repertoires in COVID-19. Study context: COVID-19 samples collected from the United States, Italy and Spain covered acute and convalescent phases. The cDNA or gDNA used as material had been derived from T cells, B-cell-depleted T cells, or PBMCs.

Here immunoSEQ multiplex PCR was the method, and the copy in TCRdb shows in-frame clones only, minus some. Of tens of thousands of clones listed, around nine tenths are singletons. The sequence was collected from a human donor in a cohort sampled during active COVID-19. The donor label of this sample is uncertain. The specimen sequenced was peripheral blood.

In nucleotides, the CDR3 is TGTGCCAGCGGAGGTCTGGACAGGCGGCAGCCCCAGCATTTT. Translation gives CASGGLDRRQPQHF. V usage is TRBV6-5 and J usage is TRBJ1-5, with TRBD1 matching 7 bases. The CDR3 runs to 14 residues. Germline CDR1 reads MNHEY; CDR2 reads SVGAGI. V shed 8 bases and J 7 bases; nucleotides not matched to a gene: 11.